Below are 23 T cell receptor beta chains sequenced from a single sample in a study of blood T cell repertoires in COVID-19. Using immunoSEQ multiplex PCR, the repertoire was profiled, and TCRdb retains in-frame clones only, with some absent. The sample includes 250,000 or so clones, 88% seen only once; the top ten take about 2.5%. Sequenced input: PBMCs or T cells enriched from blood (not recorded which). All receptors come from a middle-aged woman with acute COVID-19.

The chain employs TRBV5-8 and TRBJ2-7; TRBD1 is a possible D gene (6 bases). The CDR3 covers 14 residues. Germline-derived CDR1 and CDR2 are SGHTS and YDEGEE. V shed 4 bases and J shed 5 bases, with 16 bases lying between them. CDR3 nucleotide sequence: TGTGCCAGCAGCGGGCCGGACAGTCAGAACGAGCAGTACTTC. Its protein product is CASSGPDSQNEQYF.

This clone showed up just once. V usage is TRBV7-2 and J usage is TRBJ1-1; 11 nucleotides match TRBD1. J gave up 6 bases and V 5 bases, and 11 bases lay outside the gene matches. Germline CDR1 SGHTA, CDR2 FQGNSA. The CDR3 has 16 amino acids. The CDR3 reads CASSRTGGWDLPEAFF. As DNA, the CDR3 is TGTGCCAGCAGCAGGACAGGGGGCTGGGATTTACCTGAAGCTTTCTTT. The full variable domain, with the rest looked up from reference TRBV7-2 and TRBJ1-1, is GAGVSQSPSNKVTEKGKDVELRCDPISGHTALYWYRQSLGQGLEFLIYFQGNSAPDKSGLPSDRFSAERTGGSVSTLTIQRTQQEDSAVYLCASSRTGGWDLPEAFFGQGTRLTVV.

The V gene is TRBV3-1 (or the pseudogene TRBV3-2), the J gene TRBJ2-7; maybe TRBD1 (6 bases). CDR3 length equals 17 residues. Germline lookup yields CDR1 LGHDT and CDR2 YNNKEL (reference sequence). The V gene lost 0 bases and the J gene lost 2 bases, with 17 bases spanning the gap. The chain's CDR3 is CASSQDLAQGRPYEQYV. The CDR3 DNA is TGTGCCAGCAGCCAAGATCTTGCCCAGGGGCGCCCCTACGAGCAGTACGTC.

The CDR3 region is CASSGQGNTGELFF. For the CDR3, the DNA is TGTGCCAGCTCGGGACAGGGTAACACCGGGGAGCTGTTTTTT. This chain links TRBV2 with TRBJ2-2; 9 bases match TRBD1. CDR1 and CDR2 from the germline V gene are SNHLY and FYNNEI. The CDR3 sequence is 14 residues long. V dropped 8 bases and J dropped 2; count of bases not matched to a gene: 3.

CDR3: CASSYDLSSYNEQFF. The CDR3 bases are TGTGCCAGTTCCTACGACTTGAGCTCCTACAATGAGCAGTTCTTC. This chain joins TRBV6-5 and TRBJ2-1; D uncertain. The germline V gene has CDR1 MNHEY and CDR2 SVGAGI. V lost 9 bases, J lost 0 bases, and 15 bases lay in between. The CDR3 has 15 residues.

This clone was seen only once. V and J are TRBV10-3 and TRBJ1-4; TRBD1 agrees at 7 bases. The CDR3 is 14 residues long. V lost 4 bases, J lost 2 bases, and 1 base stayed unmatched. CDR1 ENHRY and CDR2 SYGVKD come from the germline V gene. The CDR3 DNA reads TGTGCCATCAGTGTGACAGGGACTAATGAAAAACTGTTTTTT. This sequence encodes CAISVTGTNEKLFF.

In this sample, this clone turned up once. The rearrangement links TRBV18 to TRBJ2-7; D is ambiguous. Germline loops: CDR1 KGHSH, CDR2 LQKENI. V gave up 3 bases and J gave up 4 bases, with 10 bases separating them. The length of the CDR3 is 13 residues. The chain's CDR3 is CASSPPSVYEQYF. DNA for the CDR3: TGTGCCAGCTCACCCCCCTCGGTGTACGAGCAGTACTTC.

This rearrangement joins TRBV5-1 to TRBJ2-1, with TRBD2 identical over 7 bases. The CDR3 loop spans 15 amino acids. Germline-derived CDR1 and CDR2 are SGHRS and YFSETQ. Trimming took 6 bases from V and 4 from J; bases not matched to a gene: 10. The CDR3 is CASKMRASGYNEQFF. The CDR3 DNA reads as TGCGCCAGCAAGATGAGGGCTAGCGGATACAATGAGCAGTTCTTC.

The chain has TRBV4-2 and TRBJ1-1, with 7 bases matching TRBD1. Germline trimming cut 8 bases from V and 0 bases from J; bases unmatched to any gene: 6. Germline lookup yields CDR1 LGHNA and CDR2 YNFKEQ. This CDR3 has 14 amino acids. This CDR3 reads CASLWGQMNTEAFF. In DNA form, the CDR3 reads TGTGCCAGCCTCTGGGGACAGATGAACACTGAAGCTTTCTTT.

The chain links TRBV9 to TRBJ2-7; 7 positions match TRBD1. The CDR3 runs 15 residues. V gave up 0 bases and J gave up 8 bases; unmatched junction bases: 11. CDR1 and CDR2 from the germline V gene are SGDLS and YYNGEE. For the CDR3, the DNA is TGTGCCAGCAGCGTAGGGGCAGGGGGAAGTATCCAGCAGTACTTC. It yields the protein CASSVGAGGSIQQYF.

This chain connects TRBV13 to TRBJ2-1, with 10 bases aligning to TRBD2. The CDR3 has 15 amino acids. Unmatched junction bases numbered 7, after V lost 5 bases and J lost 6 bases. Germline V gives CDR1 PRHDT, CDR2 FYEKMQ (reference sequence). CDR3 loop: CASSVLAGVSNEQFF. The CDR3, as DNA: TGTGCCAGCAGCGTGCTAGCGGGAGTTAGCAATGAGCAGTTCTTC.

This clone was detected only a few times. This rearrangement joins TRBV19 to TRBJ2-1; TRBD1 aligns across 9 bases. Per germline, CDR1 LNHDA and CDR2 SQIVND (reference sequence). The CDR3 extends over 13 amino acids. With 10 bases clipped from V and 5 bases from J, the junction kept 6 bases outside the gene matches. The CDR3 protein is CATRDRDHNEQFF. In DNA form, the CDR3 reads TGTGCCACCCGGGACAGGGACCACAATGAGCAGTTCTTC.

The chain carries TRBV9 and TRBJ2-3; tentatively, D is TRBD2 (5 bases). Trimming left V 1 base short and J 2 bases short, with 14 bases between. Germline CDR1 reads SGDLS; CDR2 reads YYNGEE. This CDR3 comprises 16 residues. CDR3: CASSVSGFGDTDTQYF. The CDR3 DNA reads TGTGCCAGCAGCGTATCGGGATTCGGGGACACAGATACGCAGTATTTT. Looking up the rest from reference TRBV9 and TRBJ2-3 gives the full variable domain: DSGVTQTPKHLITATGQRVTLRCSPRSGDLSVYWYQQSLDQGLQFLIQYYNGEERAKGNILERFSAQQFPDLHSELNLSSLELGDSALYFCASSVSGFGDTDTQYFGPGTRLTVL.

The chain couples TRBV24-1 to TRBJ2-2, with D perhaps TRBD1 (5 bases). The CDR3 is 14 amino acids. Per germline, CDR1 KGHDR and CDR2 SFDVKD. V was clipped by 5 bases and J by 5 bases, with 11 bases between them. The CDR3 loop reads CATSGQGKTGELFF. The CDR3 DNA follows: TGTGCCACCAGTGGGCAGGGAAAAACCGGGGAGCTGTTTTTT.

The CDR3 coding sequence is TGTGCCATCAAGGGACAGGGGGCGCGGCAGCCCCAGCATTTT. Protein: CAIKGQGARQPQHF. The chain carries TRBV10-3 and TRBJ1-5; 12 bases fit TRBD1. The germline V gene has CDR1 ENHRY and CDR2 SYGVKD. Unmatched junction bases numbered 5, after V lost 7 bases and J lost 7 bases. The CDR3 has 14 residues.

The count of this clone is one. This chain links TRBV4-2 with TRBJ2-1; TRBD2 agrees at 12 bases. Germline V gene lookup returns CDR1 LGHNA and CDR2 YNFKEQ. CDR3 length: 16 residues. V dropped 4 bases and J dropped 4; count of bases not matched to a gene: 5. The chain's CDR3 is CASSPSGGAMYNEQFF. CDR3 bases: TGTGCCAGCAGCCCTAGCGGGGGGGCAATGTACAATGAGCAGTTCTTC.

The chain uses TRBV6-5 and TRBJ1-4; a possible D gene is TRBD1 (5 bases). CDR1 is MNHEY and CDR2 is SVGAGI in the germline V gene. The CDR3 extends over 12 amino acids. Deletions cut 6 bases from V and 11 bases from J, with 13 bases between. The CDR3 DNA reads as TGTGCCAGCAGCCCAGGGTACGGGAAACTGTTTTTT. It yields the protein CASSPGYGKLFF.

CDR3 region: CATSEGAGAQETQYF. The CDR3 DNA sequence: TGTGCCACCAGTGAAGGGGCGGGGGCTCAAGAGACCCAGTACTTC. The genes are TRBV24-1 and TRBJ2-5, with D perhaps TRBD2 (7 bases). The germline V and J ends were trimmed by 4 bases and 2 bases, with 13 bases remaining between them. The CDR3 spans 15 residues. Germline CDR1 reads KGHDR; CDR2 reads SFDVKD.

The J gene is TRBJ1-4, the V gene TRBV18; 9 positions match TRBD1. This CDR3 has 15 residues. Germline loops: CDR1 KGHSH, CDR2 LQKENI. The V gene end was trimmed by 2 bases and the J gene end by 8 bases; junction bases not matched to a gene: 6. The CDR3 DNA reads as TGTGCCAGCTCACCATTGGGACAGGGTCGGGAAAAACTGTTTTTT. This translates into CASSPLGQGREKLFF.

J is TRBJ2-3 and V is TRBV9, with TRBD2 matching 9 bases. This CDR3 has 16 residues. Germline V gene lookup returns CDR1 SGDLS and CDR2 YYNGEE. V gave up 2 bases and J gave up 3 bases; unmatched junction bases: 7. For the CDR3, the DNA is TGTGCCAGCAGCGTCCCTAGCGGGATTCAGACAGATACGCAGTATTTT. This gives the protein CASSVPSGIQTDTQYF.

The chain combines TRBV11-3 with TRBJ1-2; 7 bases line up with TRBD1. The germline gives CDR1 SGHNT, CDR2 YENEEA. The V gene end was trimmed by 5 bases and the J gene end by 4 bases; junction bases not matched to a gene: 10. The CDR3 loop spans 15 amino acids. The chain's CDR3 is CASSPGQDSTYGYTF. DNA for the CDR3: TGTGCCAGCAGCCCCGGACAGGATTCTACCTATGGCTACACCTTC.

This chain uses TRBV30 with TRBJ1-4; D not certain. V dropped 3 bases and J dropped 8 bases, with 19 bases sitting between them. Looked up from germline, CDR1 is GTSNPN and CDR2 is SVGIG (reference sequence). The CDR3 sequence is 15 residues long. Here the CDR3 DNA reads TGTGCCTGGAGCCCCGGGGAGGGCAGTTGGGAAAAACTGTTTTTT. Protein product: CAWSPGEGSWEKLFF.

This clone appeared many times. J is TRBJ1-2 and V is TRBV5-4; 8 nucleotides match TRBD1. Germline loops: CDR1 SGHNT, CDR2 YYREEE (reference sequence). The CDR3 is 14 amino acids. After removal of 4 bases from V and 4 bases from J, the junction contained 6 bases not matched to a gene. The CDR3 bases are TGTGCCAGCAGCCGGGGACAGGAGACCTATGGCTACACCTTC. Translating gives CASSRGQETYGYTF.